A selection of T cell receptor beta chains follows, all from one sample in a study of blood T cell repertoires in COVID-19. Repertoires were generated with immunoSEQ multiplex PCR, while TCRdb's copy carries only in-frame clones and drops some. The sample includes 300,000 to 450,000 clones, 85% of them seen just once. Sequences were obtained from peripheral blood. The source is a woman aged 18-29 years with acute or convalescent COVID-19. Both conserved end residues are part of each CDR3. A D gene is named only where the DNA matches it firmly. Only part of the rows carry a size: once, few, many, or a class if the clone is expanded.

cdr3_nt	cdr3_aa	j_call	v_call	d_call	clone_size
TGTGCCATCAGTGAGTGGGGCCAGGGCGACGAGCAGTACTTC	CAISEWGQGDEQYF	TRBJ2-7	TRBV10-3	NA	NA
TGTGCCACCAGTCCGGGACAGGGTTCGCGTCAGCCCCAGCATTTT	CATSPGQGSRQPQHF	TRBJ1-5	TRBV15	TRBD1	few
TGTGCCAGCAGCAAAATCAAGAACACTGAAGCTTTCTTT	CASSKIKNTEAFF	TRBJ1-1	TRBV6-5	NA	NA
TGTGCCAGCAGTTACCGGGACAGGAACACTGAAGCTTTCTTT	CASSYRDRNTEAFF	TRBJ1-1	TRBV6-6	TRBD1	once
TGTGCCAGCAGTTTAAGTCCGCAGGGAACTAATGAAAAACTGTTTTTT	CASSLSPQGTNEKLFF	TRBJ1-4	TRBV28	NA	NA
TGTGCCAGCAGTTATTTACGACAGGGGGCATATGAAAAACTGTTTTTT	CASSYLRQGAYEKLFF	TRBJ1-4	TRBV27	TRBD1	NA
TGTGCCAGCAGCTTAACGCTGGGACAGGGAGCTTTCTTT	CASSLTLGQGAFF	TRBJ1-1	TRBV7-3	TRBD1	NA
TGTGCCAGTAGTATAGGGAGCGGGAGGGCCGGGGAGCTGTTTTTT	CASSIGSGRAGELFF	TRBJ2-2	TRBV19	TRBD2	NA
TGTGCCAGCAGCCCAGGTGGCTCCGGAGAAAAACTGTTTTTT	CASSPGGSGEKLFF	TRBJ1-4	TRBV7-3	NA	once
TGTGCCAGCAGTAATGGACAGGGCGGCGAGACCCAGTACTTC	CASSNGQGGETQYF	TRBJ2-5	TRBV6-6	TRBD1	once
TGTGCCAGCAGTTACGGCGGGTCTGAAGCTTTCTTT	CASSYGGSEAFF	TRBJ1-1	TRBV6-6	NA	NA
TGTGCCAGCAGCCAATCTCTAGGGGGCAGCGAGCAGTACTTC	CASSQSLGGSEQYF	TRBJ2-7	TRBV4-2	TRBD1	once
TGTGCCAGCAGCCCCACCCCGATGACAGATGGCTACACCTTC	CASSPTPMTDGYTF	TRBJ1-2	TRBV7-3	NA	NA
TGTGCCAGCAGTTTGGGGGGGTCCACTGAAGCTTTCTTT	CASSLGGSTEAFF	TRBJ1-1	TRBV27	NA	NA
TGTGCCAGCAGTGACTCGTGGGGACAGGGAAAAACTGAAGCTTTCTTT	CASSDSWGQGKTEAFF	TRBJ1-1	TRBV6-4	TRBD1	NA
TGTGCCAGCAGCTTCAGTAGCGGGAGGGCAGATACGCAGTATTTT	CASSFSSGRADTQYF	TRBJ2-3	TRBV9	TRBD2	NA
TGTGCCAGCAGTCGGTTGGGCCCTTCCTACGAGCAGTACTTC	CASSRLGPSYEQYF	TRBJ2-7	TRBV6-5	NA	many
TGCAGCGTTGAAGATCGAGCAATTAACTATGGCTACACCTTC	CSVEDRAINYGYTF	TRBJ1-2	TRBV29-1	NA	NA
TGCGCCAGCAGCTCCAGGACAGGGGACTATGGCTACACCTTC	CASSSRTGDYGYTF	TRBJ1-2	TRBV5-1	TRBD1	NA
TGTGCCAGCATTTGGACTACGCGTGAACACGAGCAGTACTTC	CASIWTTREHEQYF	TRBJ2-7	TRBV21-1	NA	NA
TGTGCGAGGCGGCCCATTCAAGAGACCCAGTACTTC	CARRPIQETQYF	TRBJ2-5	TRBV27	NA	NA
TGTGCCAGCAGCCAAGCGGGCAGGGTATCTGGAAACACCATATATTTT	CASSQAGRVSGNTIYF	TRBJ1-3	TRBV3-1/TRBV3-2	NA	few
TGTGCCAGCAGCTTCCGGGGGGGGGCCGGGACTGAAGCTTTCTTT	CASSFRGGAGTEAFF	TRBJ1-1	TRBV7-2	NA	once
TGTGCCAGCAGCCAAGATCTGCTAGCGGGCGGTATGGAGCAGTACTTC	CASSQDLLAGGMEQYF	TRBJ2-7	TRBV4-2	TRBD2	NA
TGTGCCAGTAGTTTGCGACAGGGGAATGAGCAGTTCTTC	CASSLRQGNEQFF	TRBJ2-1	TRBV19	TRBD1	once
TGTGCCAGCAGGGCCCTCGGGGGAACCGGGGAGCTGTTTTTT	CASRALGGTGELFF	TRBJ2-2	TRBV28	NA	NA
TGTGCCAGCAGCCATTTGGGCCAGCGGGAGAGATTCCTCGGGGAGCTGTTTTTT	CASSHLGQRERFLGELFF	TRBJ2-2	TRBV5-6	TRBD2	NA
TGTGCCAGCAGTGGGCAGGGGGGCACTGAAGCTTTCTTT	CASSGQGGTEAFF	TRBJ1-1	TRBV27	TRBD1	NA
TGTGCCAGCAGTGGGTCGGAGAGCGGGAGAGTCGAGCAGTACTTC	CASSGSESGRVEQYF	TRBJ2-7	TRBV2	TRBD2	NA
TGTGCCAGCAGTTTATCGAGGTTTACTCAGCCCCAGCATTTT	CASSLSRFTQPQHF	TRBJ1-5	TRBV27	NA	NA
TGTGCCAGCAGCTCTACCCCTAGGACCTACGAGCAGTACTTC	CASSSTPRTYEQYF	TRBJ2-7	TRBV11-2	NA	NA
TGTGCCTGGACGACAGATCCCGGGACAGGGCTGAACTATGGCTACACCTTC	CAWTTDPGTGLNYGYTF	TRBJ1-2	TRBV30	TRBD1	NA
TGTGCCAGCAGCTTGACCGGACTAGCCTCCTACGAGCAGTACTTC	CASSLTGLASYEQYF	TRBJ2-7	TRBV5-5	TRBD2	NA
TGTGCCAGCAGTACCGGGACAGGTTACACTGAAGCTTTCTTT	CASSTGTGYTEAFF	TRBJ1-1	TRBV5-6	TRBD1	NA
TGCGCCAGCAGCTCTACTAGCGGGAGTGAAGATACGCAGTATTTT	CASSSTSGSEDTQYF	TRBJ2-3	TRBV5-1	TRBD2	NA